The sequence of this T cell receptor beta chain was determined in a study of spatial heterogeneity in lung cancer. Study summary: Consistently, beta-chain sequences turned up in larger numbers than alpha-chain sequences did. Study-wide findings and caveats: For expanded intratumoral alpha and beta TCRs, counts tracked tumor mutation counts. There was tracking of ubiquitous and regional nonsynonymous mutations by the respective counts of ubiquitous and regional expanded TCRs.

Carried by each TCR cDNA molecule was a unique molecular identifier. MiXCR was run by TCRdb on the 5' RACE reads, yielding one entry per CDR3 protein. The sample carries about 100,000 distinct CDR3 sequences, approximately 4% recorded once. The germline V gene has CDR1 SGHAT and CDR2 FQNNGV. The V gene end was trimmed by 0 bases and the J gene end by 7 bases; junction bases not matched to a gene: 11. The CDR3 totals 18 residues. This clonotype was recorded at least ten times. Its antigen is unknown. Time point described: sample taken at primary tumor resection. Whole RNA, which was extracted from tumor, nontumor lung tissue or frozen PBMC, was sequenced without any cell sorting.

The rearrangement uses TRBV11-2 and TRBJ2-1; 11 bases fit TRBD2. This TCR derives from a male donor with early-stage non-small cell lung cancer. The material sequenced was lung tumor tissue, taken at surgery. Here the CDR3 DNA reads TGTGCCAGCAGCTTAGATTACCTAACTAGCGGGAGAGGGAATGAGCAGTTCTTC. As protein: CASSLDYLTSGRGNEQFF.